Listed below are T cell receptor beta chains from one sample, sequenced in a study of blood T cells in healthy people across ages. Via MiXCR, TCRdb re-called the 5' RACE reads, giving one row per CDR3 protein. The sample lists 1.5 million to 2 million distinct CDR3 sequences, about 35% occurring once. The specimen was blood. All receptors derive from a woman aged 25 to 45 in good health. Each CDR3 is given with its conserved first and last residue. Fields, in order: V gene, CDR3 length, clone size, D gene, J gene, CDR3 protein, CDR3 DNA. D genes are given only for firm matches. Some rows have no size entry. The others give once, few or many, or a class for an expanded clone.

v_call: TRBV29-1
cdr3_length: 13
clone_size: many
d_call: .
j_call: TRBJ2-1
cdr3_aa: CSCGGSSYNEQFF
cdr3_nt: TGCAGCTGCGGCGGTAGCTCCTACAATGAGCAGTTCTTC

v_call: TRBV2
cdr3_length: 15
clone_size: few
d_call: .
j_call: TRBJ2-2
cdr3_aa: CASRQGNTNTGELFF
cdr3_nt: TGTGCCAGCAGACAGGGTAATACGAACACCGGGGAGCTGTTTTTT

v_call: TRBV4-2
cdr3_length: 17
clone_size: few
d_call: TRBD2
j_call: TRBJ2-3
cdr3_aa: CASSPGLAGASTDTQYF
cdr3_nt: TGTGCCAGCAGTCCTGGACTAGCGGGAGCGAGCACAGATACGCAGTATTTT

v_call: TRBV20-1
cdr3_length: 15
clone_size: few
d_call: TRBD2
j_call: TRBJ2-1
cdr3_aa: CSASPLAGVNNEQFF
cdr3_nt: TGCAGTGCTTCGCCGCTAGCGGGGGTAAACAATGAGCAGTTCTTC

v_call: TRBV4-1
cdr3_length: 16
clone_size: .
d_call: .
j_call: TRBJ1-5
cdr3_aa: CASSQDNGQVHQPQHF
cdr3_nt: TGCGCCAGCAGCCAAGACAACGGGCAGGTGCATCAGCCCCAGCATTTT

v_call: TRBV12-3/TRBV12-4
cdr3_length: 17
clone_size: few
d_call: .
j_call: TRBJ2-3
cdr3_aa: CASSLVGVAASTDTQYF
cdr3_nt: TGTGCCAGCAGTTTAGTTGGGGTAGCGGCTAGCACAGATACGCAGTATTTT

v_call: TRBV7-9
cdr3_length: 14
clone_size: many
d_call: .
j_call: TRBJ2-5
cdr3_aa: CASSLGRGAETQYF
cdr3_nt: TGTGCCAGCAGCTTAGGTCGGGGAGCAGAGACCCAGTACTTC

v_call: TRBV5-4
cdr3_length: 15
clone_size: .
d_call: TRBD1
j_call: TRBJ1-2
cdr3_aa: CASSLPTGRNYGYTF
cdr3_nt: TGTGCCAGCAGCTTACCGACAGGGAGGAACTATGGCTACACCTTC

v_call: TRBV20-1
cdr3_length: 11
clone_size: .
d_call: .
j_call: TRBJ2-3
cdr3_aa: CGATELDTQYF
cdr3_nt: TGCGGTGCTACGGAATTAGATACGCAGTATTTT

v_call: TRBV19
cdr3_length: 15
clone_size: once
d_call: .
j_call: TRBJ1-4
cdr3_aa: CASSNWDSRDEKLFF
cdr3_nt: TGTGCCAGTAGTAATTGGGACTCTCGGGATGAAAAACTGTTTTTT

v_call: TRBV15
cdr3_length: 14
clone_size: .
d_call: TRBD1
j_call: TRBJ2-7
cdr3_aa: CATSRGTGGYEPYF
cdr3_nt: TGTGCCACCAGCAGAGGGACAGGGGGCTACGAGCCGTACTTC

v_call: TRBV28
cdr3_length: 15
clone_size: .
d_call: .
j_call: TRBJ1-3
cdr3_aa: CASSSPGRAGNTIYF
cdr3_nt: TGTGCCAGCAGTTCCCCGGGCAGGGCTGGAAACACCATATATTTT

v_call: TRBV29-1
cdr3_length: 10
clone_size: .
d_call: .
j_call: TRBJ1-1
cdr3_aa: CSVPGPEAFF
cdr3_nt: TGCAGCGTACCGGGACCTGAAGCTTTCTTT

v_call: TRBV30
cdr3_length: 14
clone_size: .
d_call: TRBD1
j_call: TRBJ1-2
cdr3_aa: CACVPGTGFYGYTF
cdr3_nt: TGTGCCTGCGTACCGGGGACAGGCTTCTATGGCTACACCTTC

v_call: TRBV5-1
cdr3_length: 13
clone_size: many
d_call: .
j_call: TRBJ2-5
cdr3_aa: CASSVDSVETQYF
cdr3_nt: TGCGCCAGCAGCGTCGACTCGGTAGAGACCCAGTACTTC

v_call: TRBV7-9
cdr3_length: 12
clone_size: .
d_call: .
j_call: TRBJ2-3
cdr3_aa: CASSFGDQPQYF
cdr3_nt: TGTGCCAGCAGCTTTGGTGATCAGCCCCAGTATTTT

v_call: TRBV6-6
cdr3_length: 16
clone_size: .
d_call: .
j_call: TRBJ1-6
cdr3_aa: CASSSLRGQLNSPLHF
cdr3_nt: TGTGCCAGCAGTTCCCTCCGGGGGCAGTTGAATTCACCCCTCCACTTT

v_call: TRBV27
cdr3_length: 15
clone_size: .
d_call: TRBD1
j_call: TRBJ1-2
cdr3_aa: CASCTRDQGALSYTF
cdr3_nt: TGTGCCAGCTGCACAAGGGATCAGGGGGCTTTGAGCTACACCTTC

v_call: TRBV12-3/TRBV12-4
cdr3_length: 14
clone_size: few
d_call: TRBD2
j_call: TRBJ2-5
cdr3_aa: CASRESGRRETQYF
cdr3_nt: TGTGCCAGCAGGGAAAGCGGGAGGCGGGAGACCCAGTACTTC

v_call: TRBV12-3/TRBV12-4
cdr3_length: 15
clone_size: many
d_call: TRBD2
j_call: TRBJ2-1
cdr3_aa: CASSASGGGYNEQFF
cdr3_nt: TGTGCCAGCAGTGCCAGCGGGGGGGGTTATAATGAGCAGTTCTTC

v_call: TRBV27
cdr3_length: 15
clone_size: few
d_call: TRBD1
j_call: TRBJ2-5
cdr3_aa: CASSLGDRALGTQYF
cdr3_nt: TGTGCCAGCAGTTTGGGGGACAGGGCCCTTGGGACCCAGTACTTC

v_call: TRBV29-1
cdr3_length: 13
clone_size: many
d_call: .
j_call: TRBJ2-5
cdr3_aa: CSVDPATGETQYF
cdr3_nt: TGCAGCGTTGATCCGGCTACCGGAGAGACCCAGTACTTC

v_call: TRBV27
cdr3_length: 12
clone_size: many
d_call: .
j_call: TRBJ2-7
cdr3_aa: CASKSGGTEQYF
cdr3_nt: TGTGCCAGTAAGTCGGGGGGCACCGAGCAGTACTTC

v_call: TRBV4-1
cdr3_length: 15
clone_size: few
d_call: TRBD2
j_call: TRBJ2-3
cdr3_aa: CASSQTLAGADTQYF
cdr3_nt: TGCGCCAGCAGCCAAACACTAGCGGGGGCTGATACGCAGTATTTT

v_call: TRBV20-1
cdr3_length: 16
clone_size: few
d_call: .
j_call: TRBJ1-1
cdr3_aa: CSARESRGNLNTEAFF
cdr3_nt: TGCAGTGCTAGAGAGAGCCGGGGAAATTTGAACACTGAAGCTTTCTTT

v_call: TRBV5-1
cdr3_length: 16
clone_size: .
d_call: TRBD2
j_call: TRBJ2-1
cdr3_aa: CASSGLAGGPRNEQFF
cdr3_nt: TGCGCCAGCTCTGGGCTAGCGGGGGGGCCAAGGAATGAGCAGTTCTTC

v_call: TRBV24-1
cdr3_length: 16
clone_size: .
d_call: TRBD2
j_call: TRBJ2-1
cdr3_aa: CATSGSLAGESAEQFF
cdr3_nt: TGTGCCACCAGTGGGTCCTTAGCGGGAGAGTCAGCTGAGCAGTTCTTC

v_call: TRBV4-1
cdr3_length: 17
clone_size: few
d_call: .
j_call: TRBJ2-5
cdr3_aa: CASSQEMVLLRRETQYF
cdr3_nt: TGCGCCAGCAGCCAAGAAATGGTGCTTCTCCGTCGAGAGACCCAGTACTTC

v_call: TRBV10-3
cdr3_length: 13
clone_size: .
d_call: .
j_call: TRBJ2-7
cdr3_aa: CASLGIGHYEQYF
cdr3_nt: TGTGCCAGCCTGGGGATAGGGCACTACGAGCAGTACTTC

v_call: TRBV7-2
cdr3_length: 16
clone_size: .
d_call: TRBD2
j_call: TRBJ2-5
cdr3_aa: CASSSSERGGLREQYF
cdr3_nt: TGTGCCAGCAGCTCCTCCGAGCGGGGGGGCCTTAGAGAGCAGTACTTC

v_call: TRBV6-2/TRBV6-3
cdr3_length: 18
clone_size: few
d_call: .
j_call: TRBJ2-1
cdr3_aa: CASSYGKLRGTYNNEQFF
cdr3_nt: TGTGCCAGCAGTTACGGGAAACTCCGGGGGACCTACAACAATGAGCAGTTCTTC

v_call: TRBV12-3/TRBV12-4
cdr3_length: 14
clone_size: .
d_call: .
j_call: TRBJ2-1
cdr3_aa: CASSFRESWNEQFF
cdr3_nt: TGTGCCAGCAGTTTCCGGGAGTCGTGGAATGAGCAGTTCTTC

v_call: TRBV30
cdr3_length: 14
clone_size: .
d_call: .
j_call: TRBJ1-2
cdr3_aa: CAWSVVDTVYGYTF
cdr3_nt: TGTGCCTGGAGTGTAGTCGATACAGTCTATGGCTACACCTTC

v_call: TRBV29-1
cdr3_length: 16
clone_size: .
d_call: .
j_call: TRBJ1-1
cdr3_aa: CSVEPDRGAMNTEAFF
cdr3_nt: TGCAGCGTTGAACCGGACCGGGGGGCGATGAACACTGAAGCTTTCTTT

v_call: TRBV11-2
cdr3_length: 17
clone_size: few
d_call: TRBD2
j_call: TRBJ2-3
cdr3_aa: CASSFGASGRRTDTQYF
cdr3_nt: TGTGCCAGCAGCTTTGGGGCTAGCGGGAGAAGAACAGATACGCAGTATTTT

v_call: TRBV15
cdr3_length: 14
clone_size: .
d_call: .
j_call: TRBJ1-2
cdr3_aa: CATSRGIGYAGYTF
cdr3_nt: TGTGCCACCAGCAGAGGAATTGGGTACGCCGGCTACACCTTC

v_call: TRBV20-1
cdr3_length: 13
clone_size: few
d_call: .
j_call: TRBJ2-1
cdr3_aa: CSARKAIYDEQFF
cdr3_nt: TGCAGTGCCCGTAAGGCGATTTACGATGAGCAGTTCTTC

v_call: TRBV30
cdr3_length: 11
clone_size: .
d_call: .
j_call: TRBJ2-7
cdr3_aa: CAWSVPTEQYF
cdr3_nt: TGTGCCTGGAGTGTTCCGACAGAGCAGTACTTC

v_call: TRBV28
cdr3_length: 13
clone_size: few
d_call: .
j_call: TRBJ2-7
cdr3_aa: CASSHPRIDEQYF
cdr3_nt: TGTGCCAGCAGTCACCCTAGAATCGACGAGCAGTACTTC

v_call: TRBV7-9
cdr3_length: 15
clone_size: .
d_call: TRBD2
j_call: TRBJ2-7
cdr3_aa: CASSPGAGGREIQYF
cdr3_nt: TGTGCCAGCAGCCCCGGAGCGGGAGGGAGGGAGATCCAGTACTTC

v_call: TRBV4-1
cdr3_length: 14
clone_size: .
d_call: .
j_call: TRBJ1-2
cdr3_aa: CASSQVRGSDGCTF
cdr3_nt: TGCGCCAGCAGCCAAGTAAGGGGGAGCGATGGCTGCACCTTC

v_call: TRBV4-1
cdr3_length: 20
clone_size: .
d_call: TRBD2
j_call: TRBJ2-1
cdr3_aa: CASSQGLGRGGKGSYNEQFF
cdr3_nt: TGCGCCAGCAGCCAAGGACTAGGGCGGGGGGGCAAAGGATCCTACAATGAGCAGTTCTTC

v_call: TRBV7-2
cdr3_length: 15
clone_size: .
d_call: TRBD1
j_call: TRBJ1-2
cdr3_aa: CASSPRDRANYGYTF
cdr3_nt: TGTGCCAGCAGCCCCCGGGACAGGGCCAACTATGGCTACACCTTC

v_call: TRBV4-1
cdr3_length: 14
clone_size: few
d_call: .
j_call: TRBJ1-2
cdr3_aa: CASSPTGVSYGYTF
cdr3_nt: TGCGCCAGCAGCCCGACGGGGGTGAGCTATGGCTACACCTTC

v_call: TRBV6-5
cdr3_length: 14
clone_size: .
d_call: TRBD1
j_call: TRBJ2-5
cdr3_aa: CASSSGTGYKTQYF
cdr3_nt: TGTGCCAGCAGTTCTGGGACAGGGTACAAGACCCAGTACTTC

v_call: TRBV6-1
cdr3_length: 14
clone_size: few
d_call: TRBD1
j_call: TRBJ2-5
cdr3_aa: CASSVWTGEDTQYF
cdr3_nt: TGTGCCAGCAGTGTTTGGACAGGGGAAGACACCCAGTACTTC

v_call: TRBV2
cdr3_length: 15
clone_size: .
d_call: TRBD2
j_call: TRBJ2-7
cdr3_aa: CVQRPTSGRSYEQYF
cdr3_nt: TGTGTCCAAAGGCCCACTAGCGGGAGAAGTTACGAGCAGTACTTC

v_call: TRBV3-1
cdr3_length: 15
clone_size: .
d_call: .
j_call: TRBJ2-7
cdr3_aa: CACSPGTSGSYEQYF
cdr3_nt: TGTGCCTGCAGCCCCGGGACTTCCGGATCCTACGAGCAGTACTTC

v_call: TRBV15
cdr3_length: 15
clone_size: .
d_call: .
j_call: TRBJ1-4
cdr3_aa: CATSRDRRTNEKLFF
cdr3_nt: TGTGCCACCAGCAGAGATCGTAGGACTAATGAAAAACTGTTTTTT

v_call: TRBV15
cdr3_length: 15
clone_size: few
d_call: .
j_call: TRBJ2-7
cdr3_aa: CATSRDHRRSYEQYF
cdr3_nt: TGTGCCACCAGCAGAGATCATCGGCGGTCCTACGAGCAGTACTTC